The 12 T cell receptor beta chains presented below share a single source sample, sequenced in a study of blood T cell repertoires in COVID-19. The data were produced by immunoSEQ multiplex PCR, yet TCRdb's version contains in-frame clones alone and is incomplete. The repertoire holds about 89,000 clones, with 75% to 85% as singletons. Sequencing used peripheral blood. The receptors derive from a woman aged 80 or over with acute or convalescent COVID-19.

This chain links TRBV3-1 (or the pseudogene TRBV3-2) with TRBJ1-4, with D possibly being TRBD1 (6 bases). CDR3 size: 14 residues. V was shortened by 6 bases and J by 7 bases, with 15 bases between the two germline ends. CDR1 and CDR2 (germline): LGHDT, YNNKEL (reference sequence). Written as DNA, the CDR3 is TGTGCCAGCAGGTTACAGGGCAGTAGTGAAAAACTGTTTTTT. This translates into CASRLQGSSEKLFF.

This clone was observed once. CDR3 DNA: TGTGCCACCAGCAGAGATTACGACAGTCCATCTTTCTTT. This translates into CATSRDYDSPSFF. The chain has TRBV15 and TRBJ1-1; tentative D call: TRBD1 (5 bases). This CDR3 is 13 amino acids long. Trimming took 0 bases from V and 12 from J, leaving 14 bases between them. CDR1 is LNHNV and CDR2 is YYDKDF in the germline V gene (reference sequence).

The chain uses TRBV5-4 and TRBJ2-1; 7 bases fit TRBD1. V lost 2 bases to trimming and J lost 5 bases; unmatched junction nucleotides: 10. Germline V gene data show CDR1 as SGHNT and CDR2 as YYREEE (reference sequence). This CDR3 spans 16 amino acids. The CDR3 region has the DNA TGTGCCAGCAGCTTTAAGAGTGGGACAGCGGACAATGAGCAGTTCTTC. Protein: CASSFKSGTADNEQFF.

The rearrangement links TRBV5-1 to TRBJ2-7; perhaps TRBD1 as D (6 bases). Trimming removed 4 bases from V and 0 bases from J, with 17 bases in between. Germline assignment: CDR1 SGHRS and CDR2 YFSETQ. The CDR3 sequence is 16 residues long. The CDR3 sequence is CASSRSRGGSSYEQYF. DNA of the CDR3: TGCGCCAGCAGCCGATCGAGAGGGGGAAGCTCCTACGAGCAGTACTTC.

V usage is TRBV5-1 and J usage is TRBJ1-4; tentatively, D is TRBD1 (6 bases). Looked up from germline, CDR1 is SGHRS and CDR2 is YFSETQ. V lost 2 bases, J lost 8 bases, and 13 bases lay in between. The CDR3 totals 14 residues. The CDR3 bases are TGCGCCAGCAGCTTCCAGGGGCTAAGAGAAAAACTGTTTTTT. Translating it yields CASSFQGLREKLFF. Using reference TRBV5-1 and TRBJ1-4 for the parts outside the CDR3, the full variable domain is KAGVTQTPRYLIKTRGQQVTLSCSPISGHRSVSWYQQTPGQGLQFLFEYFSETQRNKGNFPGRFSGRQFSNSRSEMNVSTLELGDSALYLCASSFQGLREKLFFGSGTQLSVL.

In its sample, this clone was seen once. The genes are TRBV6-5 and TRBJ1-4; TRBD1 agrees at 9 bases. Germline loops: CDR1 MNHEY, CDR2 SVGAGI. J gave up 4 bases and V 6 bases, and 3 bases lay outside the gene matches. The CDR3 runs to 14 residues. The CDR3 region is CASRRDRVNEKLFF. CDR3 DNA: TGTGCCAGCAGGCGGGACAGGGTTAATGAAAAACTGTTTTTT.

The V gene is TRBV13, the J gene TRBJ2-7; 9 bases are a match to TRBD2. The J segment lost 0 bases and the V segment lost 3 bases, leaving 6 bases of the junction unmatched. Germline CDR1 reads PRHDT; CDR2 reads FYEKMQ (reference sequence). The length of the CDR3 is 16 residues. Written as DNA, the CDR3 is TGTGCCAGCAGCTTCGGTCTAGCGGGGTACTCCTACGAGCAGTACTTC. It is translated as CASSFGLAGYSYEQYF.

The CDR3 sequence: CASSFLANEQFF. For the CDR3, the DNA is TGTGCCAGCAGCTTCCTAGCCAATGAGCAGTTCTTC. The genes are TRBV7-2 and TRBJ2-1; D might be TRBD2 (5 bases). There are 12 residues in the CDR3. The V gene lost 3 bases and the J gene lost 6 bases, with 6 bases spanning the gap. In germline, CDR1 is SGHTA, CDR2 FQGNSA.

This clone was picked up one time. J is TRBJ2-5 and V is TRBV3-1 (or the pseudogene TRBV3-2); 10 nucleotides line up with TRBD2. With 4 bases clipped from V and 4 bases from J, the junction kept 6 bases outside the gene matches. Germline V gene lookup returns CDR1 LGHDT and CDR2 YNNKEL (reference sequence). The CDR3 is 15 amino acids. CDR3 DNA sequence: TGTGCCAGCAGCCTAGCGGGGGGTCTTCGAGAGACCCAGTACTTC. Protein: CASSLAGGLRETQYF.

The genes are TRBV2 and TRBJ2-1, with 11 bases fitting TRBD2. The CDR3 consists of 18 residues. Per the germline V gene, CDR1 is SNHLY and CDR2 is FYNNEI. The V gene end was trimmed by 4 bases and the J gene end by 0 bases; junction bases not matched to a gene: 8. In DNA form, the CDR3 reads TGTGCCAGCAGTGGGACTAGCGGGCTTACAAGCTCCTACAATGAGCAGTTCTTC. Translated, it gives CASSGTSGLTSSYNEQFF.

As DNA, the CDR3 is TGTGCCAGCAGCTTAGATGGGGGCGGCAATCAGCCCCAGCATTTT. It translates to CASSLDGGGNQPQHF. The chain has TRBV7-2 and TRBJ1-5, with D tentatively TRBD1 (6 bases). CDR3 length: 15 residues. CDR1 and CDR2 (germline): SGHTA, FQGNSA. The germline V and J ends were trimmed by 1 base and 2 bases, with 9 bases remaining between them.

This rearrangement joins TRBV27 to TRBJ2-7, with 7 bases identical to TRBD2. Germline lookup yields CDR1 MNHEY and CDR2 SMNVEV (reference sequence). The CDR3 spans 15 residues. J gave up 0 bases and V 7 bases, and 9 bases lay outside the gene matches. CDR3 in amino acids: CASTLRAGSSYEQYF. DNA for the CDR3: TGTGCCAGCACCCTTCGAGCGGGGAGCTCCTACGAGCAGTACTTC.